The 9 T cell receptor beta chains below were found in one sample sequenced in a study of T cell responses to AZD1222 COVID-19 vaccine. The method was immunoSEQ multiplex PCR; TCRdb's version includes in-frame clones alone and lacks a portion of them. The repertoire holds roughly 180,000 clones, with roughly 94% as singletons. This specimen was peripheral blood, taken on day 0 of AZD1222 vaccination. The receptors here all came from an adult in good health.

CDR3 residues: CASSSGTAPYNEQFF. CDR3 DNA: TGTGCCAGCAGCTCTGGGACCGCCCCTTACAATGAGCAGTTCTTC. The gene calls are TRBV7-9 and TRBJ2-1; D possibly uses TRBD1 or TRBD2 (5 bases each). The CDR3 length is 15 residues. Germline V CDR1 and CDR2: SEHNR, FQNEAQ (reference sequence). V dropped 4 bases and J dropped 4 bases, with 14 bases sitting between them.

The rearrangement uses TRBV6-5 and TRBJ2-7, with 10 bases matching TRBD2. J was trimmed by 5 bases and V by 8 bases; bases with no gene match: 12. CDR1 is MNHEY and CDR2 is SVGAGI in the germline V gene. This CDR3 region has 15 residues. The CDR3 coding sequence is TGTGCCAGCGGGATGTCTAGCGGGAGTGGCCACGAGCAGTACTTC. Protein sequence: CASGMSSGSGHEQYF.

The chain combines TRBV23-1 with TRBJ2-3, with 7 nucleotides matching TRBD2. TRBV23-1 falls under the ORF class, with uncertain function. The CDR3 runs 17 residues. V trimming: 4 bases; J trimming: 0 bases; junction bases outside the gene matches: 10. CDR3 in amino acids: CASSPVGGSGSTDTQYF. CDR3 bases: TGCGCCAGCAGTCCCGTAGGCGGGAGCGGTAGCACAGATACGCAGTATTTT.

V and J are TRBV2 and TRBJ2-7; D might be TRBD2 (6 bases). The CDR3 totals 14 residues. Germline values: CDR1 SNHLY, CDR2 FYNNEI. Trimming pared 7 bases from V and 2 bases from J, leaving 15 bases between. The CDR3 sequence: CASNGGTKPYEQYF. CDR3 DNA sequence: TGTGCCAGCAATGGAGGGACCAAACCCTACGAGCAGTACTTC. Based on the CDR3 plus reference TRBV2 and TRBJ2-7, the full variable domain is EPEVTQTPSHQVTQMGQEVILRCVPISNHLYFYWYRQILGQKVEFLVSFYNNEISEKSEIFDDQFSVERPDGSNFTLKIRSTKLEDSAMYFCASNGGTKPYEQYFGPGTRLTVT.

This clone occurred a few times. The chain joins TRBV6-5 to TRBJ2-1; 9 nucleotides match TRBD2. The trim removed 6 bases at V and 4 bases at J, leaving 4 bases unmatched. The CDR3 spans 14 residues. CDR1 MNHEY and CDR2 SVGAGI come from the germline V gene. The CDR3 protein is CASSRTSEYNEQFF. The CDR3 DNA follows: TGTGCCAGCAGCAGGACTAGCGAATACAATGAGCAGTTCTTC.

The rearrangement uses TRBV4-1 and TRBJ1-3; TRBD1 is a possible D gene (5 bases). This CDR3 comprises 15 residues. Germline CDR1 and CDR2: MGHRA and YSYEKL. Between the trimmed V and J ends, which lost 2 bases and 0 bases, there was a span of 8 bases. For the CDR3, the DNA is TGCGCCAGCAGCCAAACCGGGACCTCTGGAAACACCATATATTTT. It specifies CASSQTGTSGNTIYF.

This chain connects TRBV7-9 to TRBJ2-5; maybe TRBD1 (6 bases). From germline, CDR1 is SEHNR and CDR2 FQNEAQ (reference sequence). CDR3 length: 16 residues. V shed 5 bases and J shed 2 bases, with 18 bases lying between them. The CDR3 DNA reads TGTGCCAGCAGCCACAACCTTCACAGGGAGCAAGAGACCCAGTACTTC. Amino acid sequence: CASSHNLHREQETQYF.

This chain links TRBV5-4 with TRBJ2-2, with D tentatively TRBD2 (6 bases). Germline-derived CDR1 and CDR2 are SGHNT and YYREEE (reference sequence). This CDR3 is 14 amino acids long. Deletions cut 0 bases from V and 7 bases from J, with 10 bases between. This chain's CDR3 is CASSLEAGVGELFF. CDR3 DNA sequence: TGTGCCAGCAGCTTGGAAGCGGGTGTCGGGGAGCTGTTTTTT.

Here the CDR3 reads CASSFRGGNSPLHF. In DNA, the CDR3 is TGTGCCAGCAGTTTTAGGGGAGGGAATTCACCCCTCCACTTT. The chain carries TRBV28 and TRBJ1-6, with a tentative D call TRBD1 (5 bases). The CDR3 has 14 amino acids. CDR1 and CDR2 from the germline V gene are MDHEN and SYDVKM. V shed 3 bases and J shed 7 bases, with 10 bases lying between them.